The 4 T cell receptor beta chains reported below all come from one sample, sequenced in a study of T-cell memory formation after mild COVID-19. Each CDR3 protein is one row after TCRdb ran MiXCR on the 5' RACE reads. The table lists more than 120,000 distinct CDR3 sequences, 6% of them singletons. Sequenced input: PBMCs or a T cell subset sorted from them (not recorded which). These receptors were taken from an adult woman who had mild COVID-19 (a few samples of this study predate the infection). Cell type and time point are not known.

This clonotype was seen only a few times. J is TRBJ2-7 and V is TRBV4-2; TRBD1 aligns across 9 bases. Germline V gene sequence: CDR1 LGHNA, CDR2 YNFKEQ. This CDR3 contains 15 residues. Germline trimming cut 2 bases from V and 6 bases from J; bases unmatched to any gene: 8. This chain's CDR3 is CASSQPGTGKGEQYF. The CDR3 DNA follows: TGTGCCAGCAGCCAACCTGGGACAGGGAAGGGCGAGCAGTACTTC.

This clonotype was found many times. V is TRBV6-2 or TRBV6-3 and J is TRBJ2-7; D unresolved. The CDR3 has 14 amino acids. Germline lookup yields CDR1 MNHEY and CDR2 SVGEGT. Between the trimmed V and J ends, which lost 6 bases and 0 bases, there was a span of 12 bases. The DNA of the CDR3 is TGTGCCAGCAGCCAGAACCGTATCTCCTACGAGCAGTACTTC. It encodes CASSQNRISYEQYF.

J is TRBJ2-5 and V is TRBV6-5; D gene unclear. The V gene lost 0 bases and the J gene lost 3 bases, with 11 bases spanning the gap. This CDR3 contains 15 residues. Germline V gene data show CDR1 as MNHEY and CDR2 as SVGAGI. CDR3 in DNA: TGTGCCAGCAGTTACTCGAATCAGGCCAAAGAGACCCAGTACTTC. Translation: CASSYSNQAKETQYF.

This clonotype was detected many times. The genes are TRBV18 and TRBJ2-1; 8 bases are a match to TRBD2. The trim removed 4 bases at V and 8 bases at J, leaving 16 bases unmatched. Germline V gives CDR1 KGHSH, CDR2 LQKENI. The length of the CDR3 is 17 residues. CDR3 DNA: TGTGCCAGCTCACGAGCGCCCCCGGGACTAGGAGGCGATGAGCAGTTCTTC. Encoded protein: CASSRAPPGLGGDEQFF. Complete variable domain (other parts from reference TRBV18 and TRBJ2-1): NAGVMQNPRHLVRRRGQEARLRCSPMKGHSHVYWYRQLPEEGLKFMVYLQKENIIDESGMPKERFSAEFPKEGPSILRIQQVVRGDSAAYFCASSRAPPGLGGDEQFFGPGTRLTVL.